A selection of T cell receptor beta chains follows, all from one sample in a study of shared clonotypes between healthy human individuals. TCRdb's copy holds only in-frame clones and misses some; the assay was immunoSEQ multiplex PCR. The sample contains about 580,000 clones, 95% to 98% of which appear only once. Source material: naive CD8+ T cells sorted from blood. The origin of the receptors is a man in his thirties or forties in good health. CDR3s include the opening cysteine and the closing phenylalanine or tryptophan. D genes are given only for firm matches.

D gene	V gene	J gene	CDR3 protein	CDR3 DNA
NA	TRBV4-1	TRBJ1-1	CASSPLTGNTEAFF	TGCGCCAGCAGTCCGCTGACAGGGAACACTGAAGCTTTCTTT
NA	TRBV5-4	TRBJ2-5	CASSHRGETQYF	TGTGCCAGCAGCCACCGGGGAGAGACCCAGTACTTC
NA	TRBV7-9	TRBJ2-1	CASSSRSEQFF	TGTGCCAGCAGCTCGCGGAGTGAGCAGTTCTTC
TRBD2	TRBV5-1	TRBJ2-7	CASSSGLAGEDEQYF	TGCGCCAGCAGCTCGGGACTAGCGGGAGAGGACGAGCAGTACTTC
NA	TRBV14	TRBJ2-5	CASSQGPRWGQETQYF	TGTGCCAGCAGCCAAGGACCCCGATGGGGCCAAGAGACCCAGTACTTC
NA	TRBV2	TRBJ1-4	CASSEEGFTARNEKLFF	TGTGCCAGCAGTGAAGAAGGGTTTACAGCACGCAATGAAAAACTGTTTTTT
NA	TRBV4-2	TRBJ2-1	CASSQDPPRSGNYNEQFF	TGTGCCAGCAGCCAGGACCCCCCGAGAAGCGGAAATTACAATGAGCAGTTCTTC
TRBD2	TRBV27	TRBJ2-1	CASREREVSYNEQFF	TGTGCCAGCAGAGAGCGGGAGGTGTCCTACAATGAGCAGTTCTTC
NA	TRBV28	TRBJ2-2	CASSDLATQGPRGELFF	TGTGCCAGCAGTGACTTAGCGACACAGGGCCCTCGCGGGGAGCTGTTTTTT
NA	TRBV6-6	TRBJ2-7	CATSTRGYYEQYF	TGTGCCACTTCGACACGGGGCTACTACGAGCAGTACTTC
TRBD2	TRBV9	TRBJ2-1	CASSVNFGGGRRFF	TGTGCCAGCAGCGTAAACTTCGGCGGGGGGCGGCGGTTCTTC
TRBD2	TRBV5-4	TRBJ2-1	CASRPGTRDGNEQFF	TGTGCCAGCAGACCCGGGACTAGAGATGGCAATGAGCAGTTCTTC
NA	TRBV6-1	TRBJ2-1	CASSEWERSSYNEQFF	TGTGCCAGCAGTGAATGGGAGCGGTCCTCCTACAATGAGCAGTTCTTC
TRBD1	TRBV5-4	TRBJ1-2	CASSLSTGAVGGYTF	TGTGCCAGCAGCTTGTCCACAGGGGCCGTTGGTGGCTACACCTTC